This T cell receptor beta chain was profiled in a study of CD8+ T cells in alopecia areata. About the research overall: Among treated patients, oral tofacitinib was administered at 5 to 10 mg twice daily. Study findings and constraints: One nonresponder leaves baseline CD8+ expansion's link to response uncertain.

Treatment noted: oral pan-JAK inhibitor, 5-10 mg twice daily. Both peripheral blood and punch biopsies of lesional scalp skin were obtained from patients who had alopecia areata. About this clone itself: Its antigen remains unknown.

cDNA serving as the sequencing template came from extracted, reverse transcribed RNA. Sequencing used immunoSEQ multiplex PCR; TCRdb keeps in-frame clones, though not all of them. The sample gives about 190,000 clones, around three fifths of which show up once; roughly 1.3% is in the top ten. V lost 4 bases and J lost 0; bases outside the gene matches: 17. CDR3 length equals 20 residues. Germline lookup yields CDR1 MDHEN and CDR2 SYDVKM. The sequencing here drew on CD4+ T cells sorted from blood, taken between weeks 49 and 50, from a patient treated with tofacitinib. The V and J genes are TRBV28 and TRBJ2-1, with TRBD2 matching 8 bases. This TCR derives from a human donor with alopecia areata. This CDR3 reads CASSSPVSGGLLSSYNEQFF. CDR3 in DNA: TGTGCCAGCAGTTCCCCCGTGAGCGGGGGCCTCCTTAGCTCCTACAATGAGCAGTTCTTC. Together with reference TRBV28 and TRBJ2-1, the CDR3 gives the full variable domain: DVKVTQSSRYLVKRTGEKVFLECVQDMDHENMFWYRQDPGLGLRLIYFSYDVKMKEKGDIPEGYSVSREKKERFSLILESASTNQTSMYLCASSSPVSGGLLSSYNEQFFGPGTRLTVL.